These T cell receptor beta chains were read from a single sample in a study of shared clonotypes between healthy human individuals. Sequencing was performed with immunoSEQ multiplex PCR; in TCRdb, only in-frame clones are kept and a portion is missing. The repertoire consists of about 1.1 million clones, with approximately 80% occurring once and the leading ten covering over 0.8%. The sequencing input was memory CD4+ T cells from PBMCs. The receptors were gathered from a man younger than 35 in good health. Some clones in this sample may be carry-over from other donors' samples. Each CDR3 is given with its conserved first and last residue. The D gene is left open where the match is weak.

TRBV6-5	NA	TRBJ2-7	CASSAGGPGTYEQYF
TRBV11-3	TRBD2	TRBJ2-1	CASSSGTSGRNEQFF
TRBV19	TRBD1	TRBJ1-1	CASSMRGQGRNTEAFF
TRBV6-5	NA	TRBJ2-3	CATGGTDTQYF
TRBV5-1	NA	TRBJ2-5	CASSASTETQYF
TRBV19	NA	TRBJ1-1	CASSIDPGDTEAFF
TRBV2	TRBD1	TRBJ1-2	CASRTGITGGYTF
TRBV29-1	NA	TRBJ1-2	CSVLRAGRDYGYTF
TRBV28	NA	TRBJ1-5	CASSPSLGVGNQPQHF
TRBV28	NA	TRBJ1-2	CASAGHRDPQPPRGYTF
TRBV2	NA	TRBJ1-2	CASSGQGLNYGYTF
TRBV5-1	NA	TRBJ1-1	CASSLIKGTQTEAFF
TRBV5-4	NA	TRBJ1-3	CASSDHYRENSGNTIYF
TRBV11-3	NA	TRBJ2-2	CASSRNPRQGGSGELFF
TRBV7-2	NA	TRBJ2-5	CASSLGGGVETQYF
TRBV5-1	TRBD1	TRBJ1-4	CASSSSQGADEKLFF
TRBV7-8	NA	TRBJ1-1	CASSYRRVRMNTEAFF
TRBV30	NA	TRBJ2-5	CAWSVGGAVKTQYF
TRBV15	TRBD2	TRBJ2-5	CATSRGSGRAFGETQYF
TRBV7-8	NA	TRBJ1-1	CASGSGRGEAFF
TRBV6-4	NA	TRBJ2-1	CASSDSASSYNEQFF
TRBV19	NA	TRBJ2-5	CASSQSGVQETQYF
TRBV5-1	TRBD2	TRBJ2-7	CASRQGLAGPYEQYF
TRBV5-1	NA	TRBJ1-1	CASSLLVSTEAFF
TRBV6-5	TRBD1	TRBJ2-7	CASSLSTGGVGEQYF
TRBV2	TRBD1	TRBJ2-3	CASSPGQGFADTQYF
TRBV15	NA	TRBJ2-7	CATSRDQGLTYEQYF
TRBV28	NA	TRBJ1-2	CASSFPLYNYGYTF
TRBV6-1	TRBD1	TRBJ1-2	CASSEPWDRAYGYTF
TRBV10-2	NA	TRBJ1-3	CASSADISGNTIYF
TRBV30	NA	TRBJ1-5	CAWSGGKLNQPQHF
TRBV7-8	NA	TRBJ2-7	CASSLAIGGREQYF
TRBV11-2	TRBD2	TRBJ2-7	CASRGLGGNEQYF
TRBV19	TRBD1	TRBJ2-1	CASSRGQGKQFF
TRBV7-2	NA	TRBJ1-4	CASSLGPGDEKLFF
TRBV6-5	NA	TRBJ2-2	CASSYETGRNTGELFF
TRBV25-1	NA	TRBJ2-2	CASSRGGGLNTGELFF
TRBV28	TRBD1	TRBJ1-1	CASTPAGQGAFLAEAFF
TRBV10-3	TRBD1	TRBJ1-2	CAIRPDREGGYTF
TRBV21-1	NA	TRBJ1-3	CARPGTGASSSGNTIYF
TRBV11-2	NA	TRBJ2-2	CASTNLGTSTGELFF
TRBV2	NA	TRBJ1-2	CASRYRRDYGYTF
TRBV6-6	NA	TRBJ2-5	CASSYSRTETQYF
TRBV6-6	NA	TRBJ2-5	CASSYVVAESQETQYF
TRBV9	NA	TRBJ2-2	CASEREPNTGELFF
TRBV7-2	TRBD1	TRBJ2-2	CASSPPTGLNTGELFF
TRBV27	TRBD1	TRBJ2-7	CASSPLLRQGKNEQYF
TRBV28	NA	TRBJ1-2	CASSFGQGPFNYGYTF
TRBV6-4	TRBD1	TRBJ2-7	CASSDFQDRGSYEQYF
TRBV5-1	TRBD1	TRBJ2-7	CASSLTGGWEQYF
TRBV9	NA	TRBJ2-5	CASSVAPWETQYF
TRBV4-2	NA	TRBJ1-2	CASAQPGTVRGYTF
TRBV7-2	TRBD1	TRBJ2-5	CASSTGQGVVETQYF
TRBV5-1	TRBD1	TRBJ2-5	CASSLVGTGAETQYF